The 26 T cell receptor beta chains in this list originate from one sample, sequenced in a study of blood T cell repertoires in COVID-19. Clones were read by immunoSEQ multiplex PCR, and TCRdb kept only the in-frame ones, dropping some. In the table there are a few hundred thousand clones, roughly 88% of which are singletons. The sequencing sample was made of PBMCs or T cells enriched from blood (not recorded which). The source of these receptors is a man under 40 who had recovered from COVID-19.

CDR3 bases: TGTGCCTGGGGTACAGGGGGCAATCAGCCCCAGCATTTT. This codes for CAWGTGGNQPQHF. The V and J genes are TRBV30 and TRBJ1-5; 7 bases match TRBD1. This CDR3 has 13 residues. V lost 5 bases, J lost 2 bases, and 3 bases stayed unmatched. Germline values: CDR1 GTSNPN, CDR2 SVGIG (reference sequence). The variable domain in full, with the rest retrieved from reference TRBV30 and TRBJ1-5, is SQTIHQWPATLVQPVGSPLSLECTVEGTSNPNLYWYRQAAGRGLQLLFYSVGIGQISSEVPQNLSASRPQDRQFILSSKKLLLSDSGFYLCAWGTGGNQPQHFGDGTRLSIL.

The V call is TRBV7-8, the J call TRBJ1-5; D call uncertain. Germline CDR1 SGHVS, CDR2 FQNEAQ. Deletions cut 3 bases from V and 0 bases from J, with 9 bases between. This CDR3 region has 15 residues. CDR3 DNA sequence: TGTGCCAGCAGCTTTCAGGCCGGTAGCAATCAGCCCCAGCATTTT. Translation gives CASSFQAGSNQPQHF.

The chain recombines TRBV7-9 with TRBJ2-1; 9 bases fit TRBD1. Germline V lookup: CDR1 SEHNR, CDR2 FQNEAQ (reference sequence). With 6 bases clipped from V and 4 bases from J, the junction kept 7 bases outside the gene matches. This CDR3 has 15 residues. The CDR3 spells CASSQGQGIYNEQFF. CDR3 DNA sequence: TGTGCCAGCAGTCAGGGACAGGGAATTTACAATGAGCAGTTCTTC.

This clone was seen once. This chain joins TRBV7-2 and TRBJ1-1; TRBD1 matches 8 bases. The CDR3 is 14 amino acids. The germline gives CDR1 SGHTA, CDR2 FQGNSA. J gave up 8 bases and V 5 bases, and 10 bases lay outside the gene matches. Written as DNA, the CDR3 is TGTGCCAGCAGCCCGAGGACAGGGTGGGCAGAAGCTTTCTTT. It yields the protein CASSPRTGWAEAFF.

V and J are TRBV7-9 and TRBJ1-2; D not resolved. Trimming removed 1 base from V and 4 bases from J, with 7 bases in between. CDR1 is SEHNR and CDR2 is FQNEAQ in the germline V gene (reference sequence). The length of the CDR3 is 13 residues. CDR3 loop: CASSLVSGYGYTF. The DNA of the CDR3 is TGTGCCAGCAGCTTAGTATCCGGCTATGGCTACACCTTC.

The CDR3 loop is CASSQNAGPNEQFF. CDR3 in DNA: TGTGCCAGCAGCCAGAACGCGGGGCCAAATGAGCAGTTCTTC. This rearrangement joins TRBV7-2 to TRBJ2-1; D may be TRBD2 (6 bases). The V end was cut by 5 bases, the J end by 7 bases, with 15 bases between. Germline V lookup: CDR1 SGHTA, CDR2 FQGNSA. This CDR3 has 14 residues.

This clone appeared a single time. The chain couples TRBV23-1 to TRBJ2-4; D is possibly TRBD1 (6 bases). TRBV23-1 is an ORF for which the function is uncertain. V was pared by 2 bases and J by 0 bases, with 14 bases between. The CDR3 totals 17 residues. CDR3 DNA sequence: TGCGCCAGCAGTCAAATAGGGGGACCGCAAGCCAAAAACATTCAGTACTTC. This encodes CASSQIGGPQAKNIQYF.

V is TRBV5-5 and J is TRBJ1-5; no reliable D call. V was trimmed by 0 bases and J by 2 bases, leaving 12 bases between them. The CDR3 totals 16 residues. Germline V gives CDR1 SGHKS, CDR2 YYEKEE (reference sequence). The CDR3, as DNA: TGTGCCAGCAGCTTGGAGTGGGTAGCGGGCAATCAGCCCCAGCATTTT. This sequence encodes CASSLEWVAGNQPQHF.

The rearrangement links TRBV5-6 to TRBJ1-2; 7 bases map to TRBD1. J was trimmed by 2 bases and V by 5 bases; bases with no gene match: 6. The CDR3 contains 14 residues. Germline CDR1 and CDR2: SGHDT and YYEEEE. The CDR3 region is CASRATGRNYGYTF. Written as DNA, the CDR3 is TGTGCCAGCAGGGCGACAGGGCGAAACTATGGCTACACCTTC.

The V and J genes are TRBV6-4 and TRBJ1-1; possible D gene TRBD1, 5 bases. Deletions cut 6 bases from V and 1 base from J, with 9 bases between. Per germline, CDR1 MRHNA and CDR2 SNTAGT. The CDR3 consists of 13 residues. The CDR3 region is CASREQENTEAFF. CDR3 coding DNA: TGTGCCAGCAGGGAACAGGAGAACACTGAAGCTTTCTTT.

In its sample, this clone was seen once. The chain uses TRBV7-8 and TRBJ1-3; no clear D gene. V was clipped by 4 bases and J by 0 bases, with 19 bases between them. Germline V gives CDR1 SGHVS, CDR2 FQNEAQ. This CDR3 region has 18 residues. The CDR3 DNA sequence: TGTGCCAGCAGCTCCCCCGGGGTTGCGTTACTCTCTGGAAACACCATATATTTT. Its protein is CASSSPGVALLSGNTIYF.

The gene calls are TRBV6-5 and TRBJ1-5; 10 bases match TRBD1. The CDR3 runs to 14 residues. V shed 6 bases and J 6 bases; nucleotides not matched to a gene: 5. Germline assignment: CDR1 MNHEY and CDR2 SVGAGI. CDR3 sequence reads: CASRGQGSSQPQHF. In DNA, the CDR3 is TGTGCCAGCAGGGGACAGGGGAGTAGTCAGCCCCAGCATTTT.

The chain has TRBV7-3 and TRBJ2-1, with 10 bases that match TRBD2. The CDR3 totals 18 residues. Germline CDR1 is SGHTA and CDR2 is FQGTGA. Germline trimming cut 2 bases from V and 5 bases from J; bases unmatched to any gene: 12. The CDR3 region is CASSLEVAGGPPHNEQFF. Written as DNA, the CDR3 is TGTGCCAGCAGCTTAGAGGTAGCGGGGGGACCCCCGCACAATGAGCAGTTCTTC.

The chain uses TRBV5-4 and TRBJ2-4; tentative D call: TRBD2 (7 bases). Per germline, CDR1 SGHNT and CDR2 YYREEE (reference sequence). This CDR3 spans 16 amino acids. V gave up 4 bases and J gave up 0 bases, with 14 bases separating them. The chain's CDR3 is CASSRPGEGAKNIQYF. CDR3 bases: TGTGCCAGCAGCAGACCAGGGGAGGGAGCCAAAAACATTCAGTACTTC. The complete variable domain, with remaining parts taken from reference TRBV5-4 and TRBJ2-4, reads ETGVTQSPTHLIKTRGQQVTLRCSSQSGHNTVSWYQQALGQGPQFIFQYYREEENGRGNFPPRFSGLQFPNYSSELNVNALELDDSALYLCASSRPGEGAKNIQYFGAGTRLSVL.

This rearrangement joins TRBV6-4 to TRBJ2-3, with a possible D match to TRBD1 (6 bases). The length of the CDR3 is 14 residues. Trimming stripped 2 bases from V and 1 base from J, with 7 bases between. CDR1 is MRHNA and CDR2 is SNTAGT in the germline V gene. CDR3 nucleotides: TGTGCCAGCAGTGACAACAGGGGCACAGATACGCAGTATTTT. Translation: CASSDNRGTDTQYF.

This clone has more than one count but fewer than ten. The chain is built from TRBV7-9 and TRBJ1-2; weak D call: TRBD1 (6 bases). This CDR3 region has 15 residues. Trimming took off 4 bases at V and 8 bases at J, with 20 bases between the two ends. Germline lookup yields CDR1 SEHNR and CDR2 FQNEAQ (reference sequence). CDR3 sequence reads: CASSSSQGMPSGYTF. The CDR3 nucleotides read TGTGCCAGCAGCTCCTCACAGGGTATGCCATCCGGCTACACCTTC. Drawing the rest from reference TRBV7-9 and TRBJ1-2, the complete variable domain is DTGVSQNPRHKITKRGQNVTFRCDPISEHNRLYWYRQTLGQGPEFLTYFQNEAQLEKSRLLSDRFSAERPKGSFSTLEIQRTEQGDSAMYLCASSSSQGMPSGYTFGSGTRLTVV.

The chain couples TRBV5-5 to TRBJ2-5; no firm D call. This CDR3 spans 14 amino acids. V lost 0 bases, J lost 1 base, and 7 bases lay in between. Germline V gene lookup returns CDR1 SGHKS and CDR2 YYEKEE (reference sequence). The CDR3 DNA reads TGTGCCAGCAGCTTGGCTGTACTCCAAGAGACCCAGTACTTC. It specifies CASSLAVLQETQYF. Drawing the rest from reference TRBV5-5 and TRBJ2-5, the complete variable domain is DAGVTQSPTHLIKTRGQQVTLRCSPISGHKSVSWYQQVLGQGPQFIFQYYEKEERGRGNFPDRFSARQFPNYSSELNVNALLLGDSALYLCASSLAVLQETQYFGPGTRLLVL.

The CDR3 region is CASSFEGDRDYNEQFF. DNA of the CDR3: TGTGCCAGCAGCTTTGAGGGGGACAGGGATTACAATGAGCAGTTCTTC. V and J are TRBV7-3 and TRBJ2-1; 9 nucleotides agree with TRBD1. The ends lost 3 bases at V and 4 bases at J; junction bases unmatched: 7. From germline, CDR1 is SGHTA and CDR2 FQGTGA. The CDR3 runs to 16 residues.

This chain joins TRBV6-2 or TRBV6-3 and TRBJ2-5; 7 bases are shared with TRBD1. Trimming at V came to 6 bases and at J to 1 base, leaving 2 bases not matched to a gene. This CDR3 contains 13 residues. CDR1 and CDR2 from the germline V gene are MNHEY and SVGEGT. DNA of the CDR3: TGTGCCAGCAGCGGGACAGTCCAAGAGACCCAGTACTTC. Amino acid sequence: CASSGTVQETQYF.

The CDR3 is CASSPTGQGTLDTEAFF. The CDR3 DNA reads as TGTGCCAGCAGCCCGACGGGACAGGGGACTTTGGACACTGAAGCTTTCTTT. The chain employs TRBV7-2 and TRBJ1-1, with TRBD1 identical over 10 bases. Germline CDR1 is SGHTA and CDR2 is FQGNSA. The CDR3 loop spans 17 amino acids. The junction had 12 bases not matched to a gene; V was cut back by 5 bases and J by 3 bases.

The chain is built from TRBV6-1 and TRBJ2-1; D gene unclear. Trimming left V 3 bases short and J 3 bases short, with 12 bases between. Germline V gene data show CDR1 as MNHNS and CDR2 as SASEGT. This CDR3 has 15 amino acids. In nucleotides, the CDR3 is TGTGCCAGCAGTGAGCGGCGATACCGCTACAATGAGCAGTTCTTC. It is translated as CASSERRYRYNEQFF.

V and J are TRBV7-8 and TRBJ2-3, with TRBD1 identical over 10 bases. The CDR3 length is 16 residues. Trimming cost V 1 base and J 5 bases; bases outside gene matches: 6. The germline gives CDR1 SGHVS, CDR2 FQNEAQ. The CDR3 DNA reads TGTGCCAGCAGCTTAGTTTTTTGGGACAGGGGAGATACGCAGTATTTT. It encodes CASSLVFWDRGDTQYF.

The chain has TRBV9 and TRBJ2-7, with a possible D match to TRBD1 (7 bases). Germline values: CDR1 SGDLS, CDR2 YYNGEE. The CDR3 consists of 16 residues. V shed 4 bases and J shed 7 bases, with 24 bases lying between them. CDR3 sequence reads: CASSPRLRTGGGEQYF. DNA for the CDR3: TGTGCCAGCAGCCCCCGACTCCGGACAGGTGGGGGGGAGCAGTACTTC. The full variable domain, rest sourced from reference TRBV9 and TRBJ2-7, is DSGVTQTPKHLITATGQRVTLRCSPRSGDLSVYWYQQSLDQGLQFLIQYYNGEERAKGNILERFSAQQFPDLHSELNLSSLELGDSALYFCASSPRLRTGGGEQYFGPGTRLTVT.

This rearrangement joins TRBV10-3 to TRBJ2-3; 7 nucleotides line up with TRBD2. With V trimmed by 4 bases and J by 0 bases, 1 base remained unmatched. The CDR3 is 14 amino acids. Germline CDR1 ENHRY, CDR2 SYGVKD. The CDR3 region is CAISAGLSTDTQYF. The DNA for the CDR3 is TGTGCCATCAGTGCGGGACTAAGCACAGATACGCAGTATTTT.

J is TRBJ2-7 and V is TRBV7-8; 8 bases are shared with TRBD1. Germline CDR1 and CDR2: SGHVS and FQNEAQ. V lost 8 bases to trimming and J lost 2 bases; unmatched junction nucleotides: 5. CDR3 length equals 13 residues. The CDR3 here is CASGQGDPYEQYF. CDR3 nucleotide sequence: TGTGCCAGCGGACAGGGAGACCCCTACGAGCAGTACTTC.

A note on this clone: The sample has other DNA sequences that encode this CDR3 too. The V and J genes are TRBV29-1 and TRBJ2-3; 7 nucleotides align to TRBD2. This CDR3 is built from 13 residues. Germline lookup yields CDR1 SQVTM and CDR2 ANQGSEA. V lost 4 bases and J lost 3; bases outside the gene matches: 4. As DNA, the CDR3 is TGCAGCGTTGTTTCGGGGGGAACAGATACGCAGTATTTT. This gives the protein CSVVSGGTDTQYF.